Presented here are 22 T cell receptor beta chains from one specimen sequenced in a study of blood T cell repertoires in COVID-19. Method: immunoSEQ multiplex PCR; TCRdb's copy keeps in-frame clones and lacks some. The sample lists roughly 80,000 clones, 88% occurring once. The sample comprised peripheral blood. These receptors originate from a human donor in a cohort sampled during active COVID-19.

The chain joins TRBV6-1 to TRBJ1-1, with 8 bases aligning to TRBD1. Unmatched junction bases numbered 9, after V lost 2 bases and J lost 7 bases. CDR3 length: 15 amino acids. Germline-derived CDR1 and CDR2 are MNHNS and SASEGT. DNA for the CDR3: TGTGCCAGCAGTGAAAAGGGGCAGGGGGCAGGTGAAGCTTTCTTT. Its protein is CASSEKGQGAGEAFF.

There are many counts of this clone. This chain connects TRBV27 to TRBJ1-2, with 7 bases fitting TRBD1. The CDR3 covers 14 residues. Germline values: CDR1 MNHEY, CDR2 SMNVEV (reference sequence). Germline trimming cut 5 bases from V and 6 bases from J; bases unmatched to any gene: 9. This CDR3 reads CASSPRQGMDGYTF. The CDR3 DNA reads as TGTGCCAGCAGTCCCCGACAGGGAATGGATGGCTACACCTTC.

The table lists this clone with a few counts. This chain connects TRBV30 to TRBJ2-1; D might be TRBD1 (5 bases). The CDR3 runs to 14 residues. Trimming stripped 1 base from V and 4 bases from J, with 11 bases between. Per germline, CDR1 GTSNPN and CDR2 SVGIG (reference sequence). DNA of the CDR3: TGTGCCTGGAGTGGTAAGGGGTCATACAATGAGCAGTTCTTC. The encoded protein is CAWSGKGSYNEQFF.

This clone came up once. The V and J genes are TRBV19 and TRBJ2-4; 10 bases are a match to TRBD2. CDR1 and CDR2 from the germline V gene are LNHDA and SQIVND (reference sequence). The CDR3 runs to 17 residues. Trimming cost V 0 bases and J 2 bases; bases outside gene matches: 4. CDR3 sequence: CASSIDLLAGTKNIQYF. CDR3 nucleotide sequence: TGTGCCAGTAGTATAGATCTACTAGCGGGGACCAAAAACATTCAGTACTTC.

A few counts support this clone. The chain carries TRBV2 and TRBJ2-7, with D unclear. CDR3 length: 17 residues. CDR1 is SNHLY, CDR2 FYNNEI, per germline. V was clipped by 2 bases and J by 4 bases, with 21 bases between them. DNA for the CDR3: TGTGCCAGCAGTGAACTAGAAGGCCCAACTGAGCTATACGAGCAGTACTTC. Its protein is CASSELEGPTELYEQYF.

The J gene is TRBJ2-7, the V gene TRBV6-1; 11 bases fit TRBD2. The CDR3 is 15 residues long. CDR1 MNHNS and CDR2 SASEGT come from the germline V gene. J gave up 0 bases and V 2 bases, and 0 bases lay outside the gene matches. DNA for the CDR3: TGTGCCAGCAGTGAAACTAGCGGGAGCTCCTACGAGCAGTACTTC. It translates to CASSETSGSSYEQYF.

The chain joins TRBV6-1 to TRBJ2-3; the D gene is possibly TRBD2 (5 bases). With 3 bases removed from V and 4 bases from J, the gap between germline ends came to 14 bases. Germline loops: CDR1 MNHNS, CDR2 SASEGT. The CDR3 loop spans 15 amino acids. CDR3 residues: CASSDHYGEPDTQYF. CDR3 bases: TGTGCCAGCAGTGACCATTACGGGGAGCCAGATACGCAGTATTTT.

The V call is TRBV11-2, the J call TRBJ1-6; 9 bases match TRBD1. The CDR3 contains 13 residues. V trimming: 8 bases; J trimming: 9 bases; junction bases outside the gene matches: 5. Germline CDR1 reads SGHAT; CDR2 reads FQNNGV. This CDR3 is CASEGQGVSPLHF. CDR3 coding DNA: TGTGCCAGCGAGGGACAGGGAGTTTCACCCCTCCACTTT.

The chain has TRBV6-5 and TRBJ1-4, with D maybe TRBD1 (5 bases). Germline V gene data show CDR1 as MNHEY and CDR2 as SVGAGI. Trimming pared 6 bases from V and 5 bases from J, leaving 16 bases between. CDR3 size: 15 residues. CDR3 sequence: CASSIRGNDNEKLFF. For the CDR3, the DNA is TGTGCCAGCAGCATTCGGGGGAACGACAATGAAAAACTGTTTTTT.

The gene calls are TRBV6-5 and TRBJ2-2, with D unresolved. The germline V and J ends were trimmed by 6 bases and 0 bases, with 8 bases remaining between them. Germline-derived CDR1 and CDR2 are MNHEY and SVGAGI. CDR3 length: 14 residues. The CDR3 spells CASRYGSNTGELFF. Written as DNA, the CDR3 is TGTGCCAGCAGGTACGGCTCGAACACCGGGGAGCTGTTTTTT.

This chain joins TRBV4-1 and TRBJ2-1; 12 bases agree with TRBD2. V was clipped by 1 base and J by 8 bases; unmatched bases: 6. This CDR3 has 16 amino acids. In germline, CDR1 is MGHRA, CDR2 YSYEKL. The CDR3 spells CASSQGTSGGWDEQFF. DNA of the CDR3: TGCGCCAGCAGCCAAGGAACTAGCGGGGGGTGGGATGAGCAGTTCTTC.

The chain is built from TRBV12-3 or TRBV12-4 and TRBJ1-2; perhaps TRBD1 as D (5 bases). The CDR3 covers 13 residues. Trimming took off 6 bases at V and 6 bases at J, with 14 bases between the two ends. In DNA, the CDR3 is TGTGCCAGCAGAGATGGGACTATCGATGGCTACACCTTC. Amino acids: CASRDGTIDGYTF.

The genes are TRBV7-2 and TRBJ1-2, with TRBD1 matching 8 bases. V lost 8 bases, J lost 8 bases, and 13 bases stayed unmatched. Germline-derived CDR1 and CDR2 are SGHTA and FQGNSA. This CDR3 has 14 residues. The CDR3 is CASGRTGSIGGYTF. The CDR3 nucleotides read TGTGCCAGCGGAAGGACAGGGTCCATCGGCGGCTACACCTTC.

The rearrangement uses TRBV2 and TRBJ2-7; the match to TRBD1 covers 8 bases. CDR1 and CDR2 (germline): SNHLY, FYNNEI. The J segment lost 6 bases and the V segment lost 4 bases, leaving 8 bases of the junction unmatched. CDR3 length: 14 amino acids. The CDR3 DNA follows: TGTGCCAGCAGTGCGACAGGGGAAGGACGCGAGCAGTACTTC. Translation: CASSATGEGREQYF.

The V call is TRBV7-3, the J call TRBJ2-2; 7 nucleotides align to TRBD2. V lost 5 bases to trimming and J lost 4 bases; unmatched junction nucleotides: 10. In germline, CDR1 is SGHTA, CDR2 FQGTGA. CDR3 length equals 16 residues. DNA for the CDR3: TGTGCCAGCAGCCCCCCTGGGGGGGTGGGCACCGGGGAGCTGTTTTTT. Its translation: CASSPPGGVGTGELFF.

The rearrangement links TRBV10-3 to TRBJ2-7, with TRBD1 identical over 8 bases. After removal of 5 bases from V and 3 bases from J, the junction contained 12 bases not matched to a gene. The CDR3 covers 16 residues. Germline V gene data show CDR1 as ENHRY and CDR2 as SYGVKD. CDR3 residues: CAISIDRGSGNYEQYF. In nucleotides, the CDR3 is TGTGCCATCAGTATAGACAGGGGTAGCGGAAACTACGAGCAGTACTTC.

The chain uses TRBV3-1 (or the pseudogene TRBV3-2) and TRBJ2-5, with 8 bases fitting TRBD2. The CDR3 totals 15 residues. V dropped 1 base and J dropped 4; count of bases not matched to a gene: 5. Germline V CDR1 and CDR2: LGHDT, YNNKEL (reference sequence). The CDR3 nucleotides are TGTGCCAGCAGCCAAGGTGGACTAGCATCAGAGACCCAGTACTTC. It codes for CASSQGGLASETQYF.

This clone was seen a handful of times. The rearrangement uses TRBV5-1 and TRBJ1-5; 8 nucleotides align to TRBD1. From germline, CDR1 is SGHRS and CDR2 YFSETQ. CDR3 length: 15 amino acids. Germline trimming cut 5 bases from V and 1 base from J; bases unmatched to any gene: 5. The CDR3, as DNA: TGCGCCAGCAGAAGGACAGGGAGAAGCAATCAGCCCCAGCATTTT. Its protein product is CASRRTGRSNQPQHF. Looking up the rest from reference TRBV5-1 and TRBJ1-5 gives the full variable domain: KAGVTQTPRYLIKTRGQQVTLSCSPISGHRSVSWYQQTPGQGLQFLFEYFSETQRNKGNFPGRFSGRQFSNSRSEMNVSTLELGDSALYLCASRRTGRSNQPQHFGDGTRLSIL.

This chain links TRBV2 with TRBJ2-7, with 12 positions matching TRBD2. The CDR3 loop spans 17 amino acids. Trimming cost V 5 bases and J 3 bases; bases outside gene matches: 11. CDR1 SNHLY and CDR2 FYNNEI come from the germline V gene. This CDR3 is CASSHQTSGRIYYEQYF. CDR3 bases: TGTGCCAGCAGTCACCAGACTAGCGGGAGAATTTACTACGAGCAGTACTTC.

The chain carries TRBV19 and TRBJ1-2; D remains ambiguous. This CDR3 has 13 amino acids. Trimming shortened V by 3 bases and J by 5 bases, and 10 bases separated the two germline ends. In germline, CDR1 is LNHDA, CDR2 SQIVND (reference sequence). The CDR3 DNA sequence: TGTGCCAGTAGTATCCGGGAGACATATGGCTACACCTTC. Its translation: CASSIRETYGYTF.

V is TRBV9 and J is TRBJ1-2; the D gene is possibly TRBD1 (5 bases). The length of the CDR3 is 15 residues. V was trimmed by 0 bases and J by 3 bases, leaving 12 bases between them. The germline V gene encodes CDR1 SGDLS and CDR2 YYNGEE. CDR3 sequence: CASSVAGGVHYGYTF. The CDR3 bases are TGTGCCAGCAGCGTAGCCGGGGGTGTTCACTATGGCTACACCTTC.

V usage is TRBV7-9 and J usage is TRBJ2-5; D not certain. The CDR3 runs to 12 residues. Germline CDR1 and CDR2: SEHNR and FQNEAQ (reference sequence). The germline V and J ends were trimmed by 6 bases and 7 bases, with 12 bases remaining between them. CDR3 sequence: CASRGVGRTQYF. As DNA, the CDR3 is TGTGCCAGCAGGGGCGTTGGTAGGACCCAGTACTTC.